The next 24 T cell receptor beta chains were all read from a single sample in a study of T cells in Graves' hyperthyroidism and ophthalmopathy. Amplified regions were TCR beta CDR3 sequences from RNA transcripts. With the HTBI primer set, the TCR CDR3 went through a first round of RT-PCR. TCRdb reprocessed the multiplex PCR reads with MiXCR, giving one entry per CDR3 protein. This sample has 250,000 or so distinct CDR3 sequences, with 13% to 15% found just once. The sample consisted of blood. These receptors were obtained from a woman in her forties or fifties with Graves' hyperthyroidism that later progressed to Graves' ophthalmopathy.

The V gene is TRBV12-3 or TRBV12-4, the J gene TRBJ2-1, with 10 bases lining up with TRBD2. CDR3 length: 13 residues. J lost 16 bases, V lost 7 bases, and 13 bases had no gene match. CDR3 in amino acids: CASNLHEREGRFF. The CDR3 nucleotides read TGTGCCAGCAATCTACACGAGCGGGAGGGCCGATTCTTC.

This clonotype was found many times. The chain is built from TRBV20-1 and TRBJ1-1; unclear D gene. Trimming removed 8 bases from V and 6 bases from J, with 7 bases in between. CDR1 is DFQATT and CDR2 is SNEGSKA in the germline V gene (reference sequence). This CDR3 spans 9 amino acids. The CDR3 here is CSPSPEAFF. The DNA of the CDR3 is TGCAGTCCCTCGCCTGAAGCTTTCTTT.

In this sample, this clonotype turned up many times. The V call is TRBV7-9, the J call TRBJ2-1; no definite D call. V was trimmed by 7 bases and J by 9 bases, leaving 16 bases between them. CDR1 is SEHNR and CDR2 is FQNEAQ in the germline V gene (reference sequence). The CDR3 is 13 amino acids. For the CDR3, the DNA is TGTGCCAGCACCCTTCCTAGGAGTATTGAGCAGTTCTTC. Translated, it gives CASTLPRSIEQFF.

There are many counts of this clonotype. The chain couples TRBV2 to TRBJ2-5; TRBD2 aligns across 8 bases. CDR3 length equals 15 residues. The germline gives CDR1 SNHLY, CDR2 FYNNEI. The trim removed 8 bases at V and 1 base at J, leaving 9 bases unmatched. The CDR3 sequence: CASCDYLAGQETQYF. CDR3 sequence (DNA): TGTGCCAGCTGCGACTACCTAGCGGGCCAAGAGACCCAGTACTTC.

This clonotype has at least ten counts. The rearrangement joins TRBV28 to TRBJ2-5; D possibly corresponds to TRBD1 (6 bases). Germline V gives CDR1 MDHEN, CDR2 SYDVKM. V was trimmed by 3 bases and J by 4 bases, leaving 18 bases between them. This CDR3 spans 16 amino acids. CDR3 in DNA: TGTGCCAGCAGTTTCCGACGGGGCCAAGGGGGAGAGACCCAGTACTTC. Translation gives CASSFRRGQGGETQYF.

In its sample, this clonotype was seen many times. V gene TRBV12-3 or TRBV12-4 combines with J gene TRBJ1-1, with D hard to call. The CDR3 is made up of 14 amino acids. V shed 3 bases and J shed 1 base, with 9 bases lying between them. The CDR3 reads CASSFWKENTEAFF. The CDR3 coding sequence is TGTGCCAGCAGTTTCTGGAAGGAGAACACTGAAGCTTTCTTT.

J is TRBJ1-4 and V is TRBV7-9; TRBD1 matches at 11 bases. Per germline, CDR1 SEHNR and CDR2 FQNEAQ (reference sequence). The CDR3 loop spans 15 amino acids. After removal of 11 bases from V and 0 bases from J, the junction contained 5 bases not matched to a gene. CDR3 residues: CAVGQGVTTNEKLFF. The CDR3 DNA reads as TGTGCCGTGGGACAGGGGGTCACAACTAATGAAAAACTGTTTTTT.

This clonotype has just a few counts. The V call is TRBV6-1, the J call TRBJ1-1; weak D call: TRBD1 (5 bases). V lost 5 bases and J lost 11, with 18 bases in between. Germline CDR1 and CDR2: MNHNS and SASEGT. The CDR3 consists of 13 residues. The CDR3 sequence: CASSSPGARSAFF. As DNA, the CDR3 is TGTGCCAGCAGTTCTCCTGGGGCCCGCTCTGCTTTCTTT.

This clonotype showed up just a few times. V is TRBV6-1 and J is TRBJ1-5; D is unclear. This CDR3 is 14 amino acids long. V was trimmed by 6 bases and J by 0 bases, leaving 9 bases between them. Germline V CDR1 and CDR2: MNHNS, SASEGT. The CDR3 DNA follows: TGTGCCAGCAGGCTTGGGAATAGCAATCAGCCCCAGCATTTT. The encoded protein is CASRLGNSNQPQHF.

The sample holds a few counts of this clonotype. The chain employs TRBV4-1 and TRBJ2-7, with D possibly matching TRBD1 (5 bases). The CDR3 loop spans 11 amino acids. In germline, CDR1 is MGHRA, CDR2 YSYEKL. The V and J ends lost 6 bases and 6 bases respectively, with 9 bases between them. The CDR3 DNA sequence: TGCGCCAGCAGTGGGCAGGGCGAGCAGTACTTC. This codes for CASSGQGEQYF.

This clonotype was detected a few times. The chain is built from TRBV9 and TRBJ2-7, with D maybe TRBD1 (6 bases). CDR1 and CDR2 from the germline V gene are SGDLS and YYNGEE. The CDR3 length is 13 residues. The germline V and J ends were trimmed by 4 bases and 5 bases, with 13 bases remaining between them. CDR3 amino acids: CASSTDRGDEQYF. The CDR3 DNA reads as TGTGCCAGCAGCACGGACAGAGGCGACGAGCAGTACTTC.

This clonotype was detected ten times or more. The rearrangement links TRBV20-1 to TRBJ1-3; D is possibly TRBD1 (5 bases). V shed 4 bases and J shed 3 bases, with 10 bases lying between them. This CDR3 contains 13 residues. The germline CDR1 and CDR2 sequences are DFQATT and SNEGSKA (reference sequence). CDR3 in DNA: TGCAGTGCTAACGAGGGACTTGGAAACACCATATATTTT. Translating it yields CSANEGLGNTIYF.

This clonotype was seen only once. A read error may be the cause here, since a much bigger clone is one base away. The J gene is TRBJ1-5, the V gene TRBV6-5; D gene unclear. This CDR3 comprises 13 residues. Germline V gene sequence: CDR1 MNHEY, CDR2 SVGAGI. The CDR3 DNA sequence: TGTGCCAGCAGTTACAATAGCAATCGGCCCCAGCATTTT. This gives the protein CASSYNSNRPQHF.

There are many counts of this clonotype. The rearrangement joins TRBV18 to TRBJ2-2; D unclear. CDR3 length: 12 amino acids. Trimming took 3 bases from V and 8 from J, leaving 7 bases between them. Germline V gene sequence: CDR1 KGHSH, CDR2 LQKENI. This CDR3 is CASSPNLGELFF. CDR3 nucleotide sequence: TGTGCCAGCTCACCGAACCTTGGGGAGCTGTTTTTT.

This chain connects TRBV6-1 to TRBJ2-6; D is unresolved. Trimming removed 5 bases from V and 5 bases from J, with 7 bases in between. Germline loops: CDR1 MNHNS, CDR2 SASEGT. The CDR3 is 13 amino acids. The CDR3 sequence is CASSPFWANVLTF. The CDR3 nucleotides are TGTGCCAGCAGTCCCTTCTGGGCCAACGTCCTGACTTTC.

The chain is built from TRBV5-1 and TRBJ1-1; 8 nucleotides agree with TRBD1. Per germline, CDR1 SGHRS and CDR2 YFSETQ. Trimming removed 0 bases from V and 5 bases from J; junction bases left unmatched: 6. This CDR3 has 15 residues. The CDR3 here is CASSLGQGISTEAFF. The CDR3 region has the DNA TGCGCCAGCAGCTTGGGACAGGGGATTTCTACTGAAGCTTTCTTT.

This clonotype occurred many times. The chain employs TRBV28 and TRBJ2-7, with TRBD1 matching 7 bases. The V gene's germline CDR1 is MDHEN and CDR2 SYDVKM. The V segment lost 4 bases and the J segment 4 bases; nucleotides outside the gene matches: 10. There are 15 residues in the CDR3. The CDR3 bases are TGTGCCAGCAGTTCCTACCGGGACAGAGTGTACGAGCAGTACTTC. Residues: CASSSYRDRVYEQYF. The full variable domain, its missing parts supplied by reference TRBV28 and TRBJ2-7, is DVKVTQSSRYLVKRTGEKVFLECVQDMDHENMFWYRQDPGLGLRLIYFSYDVKMKEKGDIPEGYSVSREKKERFSLILESASTNQTSMYLCASSSYRDRVYEQYFGPGTRLTVT.

Many counts were recorded for this clonotype. Written as DNA, the CDR3 is TGTGCCACCAGTGACTCCGACAGGCGCTACGAGCAGTACTTC. This sequence encodes CATSDSDRRYEQYF. The rearrangement uses TRBV24-1 and TRBJ2-7, with D maybe TRBD1 (6 bases). The CDR3 contains 14 residues. V lost 4 bases, J lost 3 bases, and 12 bases lay in between. Germline V gene data show CDR1 as KGHDR and CDR2 as SFDVKD.

The chain links TRBV24-1 to TRBJ2-6; D tentatively reads TRBD1 or TRBD2 (5 bases each). The germline V and J ends were trimmed by 4 bases and 4 bases, with 10 bases remaining between them. Per germline, CDR1 KGHDR and CDR2 SFDVKD. This CDR3 comprises 15 residues. The CDR3 spells CATSEGDGGANVLTF. The CDR3 DNA follows: TGTGCCACCAGTGAGGGGGATGGAGGGGCCAACGTCCTGACTTTC.

The chain is built from TRBV5-6 and TRBJ1-1; D remains ambiguous. Germline V gene data show CDR1 as SGHDT and CDR2 as YYEEEE. CDR3 length: 14 residues. The V end lost 3 bases, the J end lost 4 bases, and 13 bases lay between the germline ends. CDR3 bases: TGTGCCAGCAGCTCGATGTTGGGCGGCACTGAAGCTTTCTTT. Its protein is CASSSMLGGTEAFF.

In the case of this clonotype: A much larger clonotype is one base distant, so this may be a read error. The chain has TRBV10-3 and TRBJ2-7, with 8 positions matching TRBD1. The V and J ends lost 9 bases and 2 bases, in that order; junction bases with no gene match: 6. The CDR3 runs to 13 residues. CDR1 is ENHRY, CDR2 SYGVKD, per germline. CDR3 nucleotide sequence: TGTGCCATTAGACAGGGGCGGACCTACGAGCAGTACTTC. Amino acids: CAIRQGRTYEQYF.

The chain links TRBV28 to TRBJ2-1; 12 bases are shared with TRBD1. Germline-derived CDR1 and CDR2 are MDHEN and SYDVKM. The CDR3 loop spans 16 amino acids. V was clipped by 5 bases and J by 7 bases; unmatched bases: 9. CDR3 nucleotide sequence: TGTGCCAGCAGTGCCCCCGGGACAGGGGGCGGTAATGAGCAGTTCTTC. This gives the protein CASSAPGTGGGNEQFF. Complete variable domain (other parts from reference TRBV28 and TRBJ2-1): DVKVTQSSRYLVKRTGEKVFLECVQDMDHENMFWYRQDPGLGLRLIYFSYDVKMKEKGDIPEGYSVSREKKERFSLILESASTNQTSMYLCASSAPGTGGGNEQFFGPGTRLTVL.

This clonotype occurred many times. The chain uses TRBV6-1 and TRBJ2-7; TRBD1 or TRBD2 may be the D gene (5 bases each). Germline V gene lookup returns CDR1 MNHNS and CDR2 SASEGT. Trimming took off 6 bases at V and 2 bases at J, with 8 bases between the two ends. The CDR3 runs to 12 residues. CDR3 sequence (DNA): TGTGCCAGCAGCAGGGAGACCTACGAGCAGTACTTC. As protein: CASSRETYEQYF.

This clonotype appeared many times. V is TRBV2 and J is TRBJ1-3; D remains ambiguous. Looked up from germline, CDR1 is SNHLY and CDR2 is FYNNEI. Trimming shortened V by 4 bases and J by 0 bases, and 10 bases separated the two germline ends. The CDR3 length is 15 residues. Written as DNA, the CDR3 is TGTGCCAGCAGTGTGGGCAGAACCTCTGGAAACACCATATATTTT. This translates into CASSVGRTSGNTIYF.